This T cell receptor (beta chain) is drawn from a study of blood T cell repertoires in COVID-19. As for the study in general: Both acute and convalescent COVID-19 samples were obtained from the United States, Italy and Spain. T cells, B-cell-depleted T cells, or PBMCs supplied cDNA or gDNA.

As originally analysed: Reference gene primer amplification gave estimated nucleated cell counts. Clones were read by immunoSEQ multiplex PCR, and TCRdb kept only the in-frame ones, dropping some. V, J and clone size derive from that table, while D and trimming were established from the DNA sequence. The repertoire holds approximately 210,000 clones, with over 65% as singletons. This clone showed up just a few times. The CDR3 has 15 amino acids. Germline-derived CDR1 and CDR2 are SGHNT and YYREEE (reference sequence). Unmatched junction bases numbered 10, after V lost 3 bases and J lost 5 bases. The origin of this receptor is a woman in her sixties or seventies who had recovered from COVID-19. V and J are TRBV5-4 and TRBJ1-1, with 7 bases identical to TRBD1. Sequenced material: PBMCs or T cells enriched from blood (not recorded which). DNA of the CDR3: TGTGCCAGCAGCTACCGACAGGGTTTGAGGACTGAAGCTTTCTTT. Translation: CASSYRQGLRTEAFF.